Following are 10 T cell receptor beta chains from one sample sequenced in a study of technical replicates of blood from a few donors. The table came from immunoSEQ multiplex PCR; TCRdb's copy has only in-frame clones and leaves some out. The data show fewer than 95,000 clones, with just under 95% seen just once and over 0.2% held by the top ten. Sequenced material: T cells isolated from PBMCs. These receptors were taken from a human donor in good health.

The chain joins TRBV9 to TRBJ1-2; D gene uncertain. The V end was cut by 4 bases, the J end by 0 bases, with 16 bases between. This CDR3 spans 16 amino acids. Looked up from germline, CDR1 is SGDLS and CDR2 is YYNGEE. The DNA of the CDR3 is TGTGCCAGCAGCCCCACACCAGGCCCTCCTAACTATGGCTACACCTTC. Translating gives CASSPTPGPPNYGYTF.

The chain recombines TRBV4-1 with TRBJ2-1; 7 bases map to TRBD1. CDR3 size: 14 residues. Germline values: CDR1 MGHRA, CDR2 YSYEKL. With 1 base clipped from V and 7 bases from J, the junction kept 4 bases outside the gene matches. The CDR3 sequence is CASSQVTRGNEQFF. The CDR3 bases are TGCGCCAGCAGCCAAGTAACCAGGGGGAATGAGCAGTTCTTC.

This sequence joins TRBV7-6 and TRBJ2-7, with 12 positions matching TRBD2. The germline V gene encodes CDR1 SGHVS and CDR2 FNYEAQ. The CDR3 extends over 14 amino acids. The V and J ends lost 5 bases and 8 bases, in that order; junction bases with no gene match: 7. This chain's CDR3 is CASSPSLAGGQQYF. Written as DNA, the CDR3 is TGTGCCAGCAGCCCCAGCCTAGCGGGAGGGCAGCAGTACTTC.

The genes are TRBV5-8 and TRBJ2-5; 10 bases agree with TRBD1. V shed 3 bases and J 5 bases; nucleotides not matched to a gene: 13. CDR3 size: 17 residues. Germline V gene sequence: CDR1 SGHTS, CDR2 YDEGEE. This chain's CDR3 is CASSWGRGQGILETQYF. The CDR3 DNA reads TGTGCCAGCAGCTGGGGAAGGGGACAGGGGATTCTCGAGACCCAGTACTTC. The complete variable domain, with remaining parts taken from reference TRBV5-8 and TRBJ2-5, reads EAGVTQSPTHLIKTRGQQATLRCSPISGHTSVYWYQQALGLGLQFLLWYDEGEERNRGNFPPRFSGRQFPNYSSELNVNALELEDSALYLCASSWGRGQGILETQYFGPGTRLLVL.

This clone was picked up one time. The chain recombines TRBV29-1 with TRBJ2-5; 10 nucleotides agree with TRBD2. The CDR3 contains 14 residues. The V gene's germline CDR1 is SQVTM and CDR2 ANQGSEA. V lost 7 bases and J lost 2; bases outside the gene matches: 7. The DNA of the CDR3 is TGCAGCGCCGCGGGACTAGCGTATCAAGAGACCCAGTACTTC. This encodes CSAAGLAYQETQYF.

The gene calls are TRBV7-9 and TRBJ2-2; TRBD2 aligns across 7 bases. The CDR3 extends over 14 amino acids. Germline CDR1 is SEHNR and CDR2 is FQNEAQ (reference sequence). J lost 4 bases, V lost 9 bases, and 8 bases had no gene match. CDR3 nucleotides: TGTGCCAGTGCGGGAGTGCGGGCCACCGGGGAGCTGTTTTTT. This translates into CASAGVRATGELFF.

This chain joins TRBV4-1 and TRBJ2-2, with 10 bases lining up with TRBD1. The J segment lost 6 bases and the V segment lost 3 bases, leaving 4 bases of the junction unmatched. Germline values: CDR1 MGHRA, CDR2 YSYEKL. The CDR3 contains 15 residues. CDR3 DNA: TGCGCCAGCAGCCAGGCCGGGACAGGGGCCGGGGAGCTGTTTTTT. It translates to CASSQAGTGAGELFF.

The sample holds one count of this clone. The V gene is TRBV29-1, the J gene TRBJ2-6, with 8 nucleotides matching TRBD2. Germline-derived CDR1 and CDR2 are SQVTM and ANQGSEA. This CDR3 contains 15 residues. The V gene end was trimmed by 4 bases and the J gene end by 1 base; junction bases not matched to a gene: 3. CDR3 nucleotide sequence: TGCAGCGTTGTTCCGGGAGGGTCTGGGGCCAACGTCCTGACTTTC. Translation: CSVVPGGSGANVLTF.

This sequence joins TRBV4-1 and TRBJ1-1, with D hard to call. Germline-derived CDR1 and CDR2 are MGHRA and YSYEKL. Trimming shortened V by 4 bases and J by 1 base, and 7 bases separated the two germline ends. The CDR3 is made up of 13 amino acids. This CDR3 reads CASSRARNTEAFF. DNA of the CDR3: TGCGCCAGCAGCCGGGCAAGGAACACTGAAGCTTTCTTT.

Concerning this clone: The sample holds other DNA sequences that translate to the same CDR3. The CDR3 loop is CASSSGQGTDTQYF. The CDR3 nucleotides read TGCGCCAGCAGCTCGGGACAGGGCACAGATACGCAGTATTTT. The chain joins TRBV5-1 to TRBJ2-3; 8 nucleotides agree with TRBD1. Germline V gives CDR1 SGHRS, CDR2 YFSETQ. This CDR3 region has 14 residues. Losses at the gene ends were 3 bases for V and 1 base for J; bases not matched to a gene: 1.